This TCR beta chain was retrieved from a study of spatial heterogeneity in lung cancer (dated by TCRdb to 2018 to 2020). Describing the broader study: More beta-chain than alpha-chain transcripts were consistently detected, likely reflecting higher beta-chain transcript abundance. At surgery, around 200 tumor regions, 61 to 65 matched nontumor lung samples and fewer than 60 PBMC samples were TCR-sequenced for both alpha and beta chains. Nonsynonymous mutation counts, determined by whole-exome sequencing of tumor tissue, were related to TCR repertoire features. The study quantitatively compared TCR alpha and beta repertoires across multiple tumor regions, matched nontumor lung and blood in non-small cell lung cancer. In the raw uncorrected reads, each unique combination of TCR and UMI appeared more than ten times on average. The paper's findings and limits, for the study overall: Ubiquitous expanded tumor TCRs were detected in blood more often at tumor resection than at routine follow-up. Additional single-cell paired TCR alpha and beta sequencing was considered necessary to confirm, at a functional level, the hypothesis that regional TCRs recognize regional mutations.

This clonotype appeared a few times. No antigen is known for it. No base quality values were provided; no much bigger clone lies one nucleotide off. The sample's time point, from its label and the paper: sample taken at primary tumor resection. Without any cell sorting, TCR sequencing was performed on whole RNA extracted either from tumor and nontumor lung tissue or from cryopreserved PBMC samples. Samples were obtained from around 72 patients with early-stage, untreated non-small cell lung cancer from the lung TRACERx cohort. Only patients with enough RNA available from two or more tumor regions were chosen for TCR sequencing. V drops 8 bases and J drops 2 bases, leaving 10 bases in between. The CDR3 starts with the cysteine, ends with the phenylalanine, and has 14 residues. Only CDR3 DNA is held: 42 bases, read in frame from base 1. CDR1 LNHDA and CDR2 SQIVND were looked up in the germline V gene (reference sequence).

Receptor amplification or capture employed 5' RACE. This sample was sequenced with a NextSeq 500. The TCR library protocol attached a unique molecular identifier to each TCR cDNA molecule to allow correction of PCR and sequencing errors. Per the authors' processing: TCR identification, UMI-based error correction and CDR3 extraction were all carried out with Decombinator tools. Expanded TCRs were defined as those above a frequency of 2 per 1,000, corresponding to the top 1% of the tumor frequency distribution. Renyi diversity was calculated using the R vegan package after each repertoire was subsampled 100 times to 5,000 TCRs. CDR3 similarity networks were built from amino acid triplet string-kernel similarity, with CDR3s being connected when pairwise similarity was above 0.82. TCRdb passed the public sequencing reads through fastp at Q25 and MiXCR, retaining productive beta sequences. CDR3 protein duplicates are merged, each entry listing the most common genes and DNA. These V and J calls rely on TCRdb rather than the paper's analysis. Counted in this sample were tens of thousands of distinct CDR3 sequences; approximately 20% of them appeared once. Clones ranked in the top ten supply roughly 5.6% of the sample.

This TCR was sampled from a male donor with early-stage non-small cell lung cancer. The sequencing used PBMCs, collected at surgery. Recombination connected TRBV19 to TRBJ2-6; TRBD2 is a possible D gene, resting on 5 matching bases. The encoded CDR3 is CASGEGAGANVLTF. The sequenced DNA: TGTGCCAGTGGAGAGGGTGCTGGGGCCAACGTCCTGACTTTC.